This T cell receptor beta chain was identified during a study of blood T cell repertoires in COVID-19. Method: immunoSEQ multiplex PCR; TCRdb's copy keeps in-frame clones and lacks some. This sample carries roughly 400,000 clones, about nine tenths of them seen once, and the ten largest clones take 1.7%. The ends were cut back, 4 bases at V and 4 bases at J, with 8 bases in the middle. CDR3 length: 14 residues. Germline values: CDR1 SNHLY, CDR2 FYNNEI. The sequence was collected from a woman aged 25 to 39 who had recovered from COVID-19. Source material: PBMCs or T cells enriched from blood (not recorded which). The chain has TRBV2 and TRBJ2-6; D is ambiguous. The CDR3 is CASSVSPGANVLTF. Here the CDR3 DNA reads TGTGCCAGCAGTGTGAGTCCCGGGGCCAACGTCCTGACTTTC.